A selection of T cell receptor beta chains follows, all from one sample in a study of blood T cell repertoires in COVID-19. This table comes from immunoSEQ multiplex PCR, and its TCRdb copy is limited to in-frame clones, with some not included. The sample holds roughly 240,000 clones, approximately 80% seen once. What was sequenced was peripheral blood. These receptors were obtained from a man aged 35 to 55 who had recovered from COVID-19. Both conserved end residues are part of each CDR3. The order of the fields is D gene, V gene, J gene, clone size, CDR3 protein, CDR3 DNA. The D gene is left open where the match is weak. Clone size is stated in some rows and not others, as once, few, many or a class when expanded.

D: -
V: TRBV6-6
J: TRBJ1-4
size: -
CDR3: CASSYQGVGEKLFF
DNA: TGTGCCAGCAGCTACCAGGGCGTAGGAGAAAAACTGTTTTTT

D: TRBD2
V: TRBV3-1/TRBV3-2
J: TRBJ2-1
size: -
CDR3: CASSRNPGLAGLIEQFF
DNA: TGTGCCAGCAGCCGCAACCCGGGACTAGCGGGACTCATCGAGCAGTTCTTC

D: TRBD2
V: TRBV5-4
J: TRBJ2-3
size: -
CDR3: CASSLREGQGTDTQYF
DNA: TGTGCCAGCAGCTTGCGGGAGGGCCAGGGCACAGATACGCAGTATTTT

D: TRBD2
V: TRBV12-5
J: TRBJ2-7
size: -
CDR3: CASGLDYLAGGSNRSGEQYF
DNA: TGTGCTAGTGGTTTGGACTATCTAGCGGGGGGTTCAAACAGGTCAGGCGAGCAGTACTTC

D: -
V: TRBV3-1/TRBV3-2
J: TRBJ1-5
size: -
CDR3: CASSQDPPVIQGNQPQHF
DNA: TGTGCCAGCAGCCAAGACCCTCCGGTAATCCAGGGCAATCAGCCCCAGCATTTT

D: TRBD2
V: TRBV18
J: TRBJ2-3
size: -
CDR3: CASSRLAGGTDTQYF
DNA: TGTGCCAGCTCCCGGTTAGCGGGGGGCACAGATACGCAGTATTTT

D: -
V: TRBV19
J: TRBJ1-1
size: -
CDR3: CASSIQQGNEAFF
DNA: TGTGCCAGTAGTATCCAACAGGGCAATGAAGCTTTCTTT

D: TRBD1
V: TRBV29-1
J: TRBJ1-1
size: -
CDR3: CSPSRQGNTEAFF
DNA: TGCAGCCCCAGTAGACAGGGAAACACTGAAGCTTTCTTT

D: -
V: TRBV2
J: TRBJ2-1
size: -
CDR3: CASRPLGAEQFF
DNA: TGTGCCAGCAGGCCCCTGGGCGCTGAGCAGTTCTTC

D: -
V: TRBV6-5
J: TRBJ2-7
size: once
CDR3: CAGSTGRSYEQYF
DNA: TGTGCCGGTTCGACAGGTCGGTCCTACGAGCAGTACTTC

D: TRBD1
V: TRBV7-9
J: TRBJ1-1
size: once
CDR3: CASSPQTGSTEAFF
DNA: TGTGCCAGCAGCCCGCAGACAGGGAGCACTGAAGCTTTCTTT

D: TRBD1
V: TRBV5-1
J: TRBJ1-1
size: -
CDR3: CASSMDRGGTEAFF
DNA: TGCGCCAGCAGCATGGACAGGGGCGGCACTGAAGCTTTCTTT

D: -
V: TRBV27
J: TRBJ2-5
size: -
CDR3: CASSTRTEGLQKETQYF
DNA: TGTGCCAGCAGTACACGCACGGAGGGGCTGCAGAAAGAGACCCAGTACTTC

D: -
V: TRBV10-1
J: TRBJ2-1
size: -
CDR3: CASSGQVVNEQFF
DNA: TGCGCCAGCAGTGGGCAGGTTGTCAATGAGCAGTTCTTC

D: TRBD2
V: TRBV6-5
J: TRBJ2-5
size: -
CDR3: CASSLGGGVVETQYF
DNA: TGTGCCAGCAGTTTGGGGGGAGGGGTGGTAGAGACCCAGTACTTC

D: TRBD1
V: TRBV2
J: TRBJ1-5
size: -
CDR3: CASSGQGANQPQHF
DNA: TGTGCCAGCAGTGGACAGGGGGCCAATCAGCCCCAGCATTTT

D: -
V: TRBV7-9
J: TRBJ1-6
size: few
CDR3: CASSSLWSSYNSPLHF
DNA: TGTGCCAGCAGCTCCCTCTGGAGCTCCTATAATTCACCCCTCCACTTT

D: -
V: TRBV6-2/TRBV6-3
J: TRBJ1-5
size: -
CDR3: CASSYVGPPIRDSRPQHF
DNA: TGTGCCAGCAGTTACGTTGGCCCCCCGATCAGAGATAGCAGGCCCCAGCATTTT

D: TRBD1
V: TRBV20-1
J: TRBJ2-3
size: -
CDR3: CSASEPGQGLTDTQYF
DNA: TGCAGTGCTAGTGAACCGGGACAGGGGCTCACAGATACGCAGTATTTT

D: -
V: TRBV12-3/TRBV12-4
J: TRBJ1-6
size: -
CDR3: CASGPPLHF
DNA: TGTGCCAGCGGGCCACCCCTCCACTTT

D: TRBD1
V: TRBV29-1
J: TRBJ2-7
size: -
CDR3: CSVVTGGSYEQYF
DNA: TGCAGCGTTGTTACAGGGGGGTCCTACGAGCAGTACTTC

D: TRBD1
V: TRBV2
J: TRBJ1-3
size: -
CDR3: CASNTGAHSGNTIYF
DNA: TGTGCCAGCAACACAGGGGCCCACTCTGGAAACACCATATATTTT

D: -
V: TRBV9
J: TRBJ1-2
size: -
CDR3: CASSVGVNLNYGYTF
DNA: TGTGCCAGCAGCGTAGGAGTCAATCTAAATTATGGCTACACCTTC

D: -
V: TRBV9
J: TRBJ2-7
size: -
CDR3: CASSPDGGSYEQYF
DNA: TGTGCCAGCAGCCCCGACGGGGGATCCTACGAGCAGTACTTC

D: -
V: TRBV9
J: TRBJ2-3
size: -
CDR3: CASSVGTGLTDTQYF
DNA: TGTGCCAGCAGCGTGGGAACAGGGTTGACAGATACGCAGTATTTT

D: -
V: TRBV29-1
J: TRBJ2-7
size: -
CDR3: CSVGAETYEQYF
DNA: TGCAGCGTTGGTGCGGAGACCTACGAGCAGTACTTC

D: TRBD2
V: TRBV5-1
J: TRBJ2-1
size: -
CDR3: CASSLGPRGRQRGAYNEQFF
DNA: TGCGCCAGCAGCCTAGGGCCAAGGGGGCGCCAGCGGGGGGCCTACAATGAGCAGTTCTTC

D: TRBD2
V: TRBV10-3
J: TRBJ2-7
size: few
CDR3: CAISRGTSAYEQYF
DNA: TGTGCCATCAGTCGGGGGACTAGTGCCTACGAGCAGTACTTC

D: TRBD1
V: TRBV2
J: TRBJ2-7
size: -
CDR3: CASSVLRGQGYEQYF
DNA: TGTGCCAGCAGTGTGTTGAGGGGGCAAGGCTACGAGCAGTACTTC

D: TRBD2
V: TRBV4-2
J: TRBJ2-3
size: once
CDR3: CASSQALGSGRDTQYF
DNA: TGTGCCAGCAGCCAAGCGTTGGGTAGCGGGAGGGATACGCAGTATTTT

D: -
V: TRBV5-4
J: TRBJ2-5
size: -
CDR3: CASSLVDGTRPGAQYF
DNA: TGTGCCAGCAGCTTGGTCGACGGGACCCGCCCAGGGGCCCAGTACTTC